This T cell receptor (beta chain) was captured in a study of identical twins' blood T cells. On the study more broadly: About six alpha and roughly six beta libraries together yielded 45 million to 65 million reads.

The CDR3 runs 15 residues. V gave up 3 bases and J gave up 4 bases; unmatched junction bases: 6. CDR1 and CDR2 from the germline V gene are SNHLY and FYNNEI. This clonotype was found many times. Donors were six healthy women in three monozygous twin pairs. Both ends of each TCR cDNA library bore sample-specific barcodes. TCRdb re-called the 5' RACE reads with MiXCR, one entry per CDR3 protein. The table lists hundreds of thousands of distinct CDR3 sequences, over 25% of them singletons. The chain couples TRBV2 to TRBJ1-5; 7 bases are a match to TRBD1. This sequence was found in a woman aged 18 to 55 in good health. Sequencing was performed on PBMCs. The DNA for the CDR3 is TGTGCCAGCAGTGATATGGGACAGTCAAATCAGCCCCAGCATTTT. Its translation: CASSDMGQSNQPQHF.